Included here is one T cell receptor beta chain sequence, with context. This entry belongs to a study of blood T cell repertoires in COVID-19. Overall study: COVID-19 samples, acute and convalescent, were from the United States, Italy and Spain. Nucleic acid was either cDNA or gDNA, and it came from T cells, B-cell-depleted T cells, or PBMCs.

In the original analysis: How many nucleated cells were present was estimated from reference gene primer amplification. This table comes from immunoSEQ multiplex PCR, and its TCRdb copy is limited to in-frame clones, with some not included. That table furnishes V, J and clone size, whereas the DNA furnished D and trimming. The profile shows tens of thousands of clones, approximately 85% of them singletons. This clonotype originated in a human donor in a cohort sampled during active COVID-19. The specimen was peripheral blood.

This CDR3 reads CASSLALDRGYGYTF. The CDR3 DNA follows: TGTGCCAGCAGCTTGGCCCTGGACAGGGGATATGGCTACACCTTC. The rearrangement links TRBV5-4 to TRBJ1-2, with TRBD1 matching 9 bases. CDR3 length: 15 amino acids. Germline V gene lookup returns CDR1 SGHNT and CDR2 YYREEE (reference sequence). The V and J ends lost 0 bases and 5 bases, in that order; junction bases with no gene match: 5.